At least ten counts were recorded for the clone carrying this T cell receptor beta chain. These data come from a study of read filtering for tumor transcriptome and immune sequencing. The library was built from approximately 400 ng RNA with molecular barcoded adaptors for alpha/delta and beta/gamma chains. Using its own MiXCR run on the reads, TCRdb lists one record per CDR3 protein. This table has about 24,000 distinct CDR3 sequences, 20% to 25% appearing once. Trimming took off 3 bases at V and 4 bases at J, with 16 bases between the two ends. The CDR3 runs 15 residues. Germline loops: CDR1 LNHNV, CDR2 YYDKDF (reference sequence).

The sequence was obtained from a donor at least 40 years old with multiple myeloma. The chain joins TRBV15 to TRBJ2-7; D may match TRBD1 or TRBD2 (5 bases each). The sample was a population of CD138-negative cells sorted from bone marrow. The CDR3 sequence is CATSSHGTHHYEQYF. In DNA, the CDR3 is TGTGCCACCAGCAGCCACGGGACCCACCATTACGAGCAGTACTTC.